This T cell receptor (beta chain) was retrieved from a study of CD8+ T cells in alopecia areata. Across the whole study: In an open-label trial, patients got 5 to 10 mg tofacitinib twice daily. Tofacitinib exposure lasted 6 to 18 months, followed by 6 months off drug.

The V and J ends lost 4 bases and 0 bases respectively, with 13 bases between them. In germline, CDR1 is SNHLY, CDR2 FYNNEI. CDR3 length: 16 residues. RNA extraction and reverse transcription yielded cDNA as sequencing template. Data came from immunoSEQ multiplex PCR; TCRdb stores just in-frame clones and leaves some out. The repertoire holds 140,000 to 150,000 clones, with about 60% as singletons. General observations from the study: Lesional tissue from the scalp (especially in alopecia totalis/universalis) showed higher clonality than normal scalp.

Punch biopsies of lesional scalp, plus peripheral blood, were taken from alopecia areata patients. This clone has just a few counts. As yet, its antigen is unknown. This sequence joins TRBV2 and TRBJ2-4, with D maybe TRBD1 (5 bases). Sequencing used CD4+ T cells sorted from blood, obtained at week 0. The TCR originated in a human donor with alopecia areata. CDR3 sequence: CASSVRQSLAKNIQYF. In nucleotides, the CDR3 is TGTGCCAGCAGTGTGCGACAGTCCTTAGCCAAAAACATTCAGTACTTC.